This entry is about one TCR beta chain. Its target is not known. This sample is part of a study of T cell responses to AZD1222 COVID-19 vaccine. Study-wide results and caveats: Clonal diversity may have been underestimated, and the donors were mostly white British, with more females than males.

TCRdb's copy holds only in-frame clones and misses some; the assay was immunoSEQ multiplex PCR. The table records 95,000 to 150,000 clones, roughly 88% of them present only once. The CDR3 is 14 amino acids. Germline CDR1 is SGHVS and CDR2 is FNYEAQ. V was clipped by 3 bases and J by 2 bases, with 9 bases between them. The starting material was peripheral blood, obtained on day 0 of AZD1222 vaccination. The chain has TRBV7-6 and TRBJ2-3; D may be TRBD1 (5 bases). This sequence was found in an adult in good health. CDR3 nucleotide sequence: TGTGCCAGCAGCTTTAGGGGTCCCACAGATACGCAGTATTTT. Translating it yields CASSFRGPTDTQYF.